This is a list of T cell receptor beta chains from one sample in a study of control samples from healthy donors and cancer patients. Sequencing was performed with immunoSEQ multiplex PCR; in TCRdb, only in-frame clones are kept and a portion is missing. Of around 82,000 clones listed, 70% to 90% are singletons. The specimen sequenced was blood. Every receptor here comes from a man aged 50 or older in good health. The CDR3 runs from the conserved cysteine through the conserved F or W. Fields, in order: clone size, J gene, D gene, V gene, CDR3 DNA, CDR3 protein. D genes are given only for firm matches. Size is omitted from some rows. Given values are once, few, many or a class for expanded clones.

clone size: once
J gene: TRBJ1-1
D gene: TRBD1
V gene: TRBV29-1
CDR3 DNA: TGCAGCGTCGCCCGGGATGACAGGGGGCTGCGGAACACTGAAGCTTTCTTT
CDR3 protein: CSVARDDRGLRNTEAFF

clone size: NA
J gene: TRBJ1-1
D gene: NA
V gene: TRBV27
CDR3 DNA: TGTGCCAGCAGTACGATCGGGGGAATCTTGACTGAAGCTTTCTTT
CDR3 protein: CASSTIGGILTEAFF

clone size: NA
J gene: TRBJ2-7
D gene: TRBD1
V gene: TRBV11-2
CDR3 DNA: TGTGCCAGCAGCGACAAACCCGGGACAGGGGGCTACGAGCAGTACTTC
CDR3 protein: CASSDKPGTGGYEQYF

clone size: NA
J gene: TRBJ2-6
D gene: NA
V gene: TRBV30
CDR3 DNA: TGTGCCTGGAGTGACCGGTTACCCACGTCTGGGGCCAACGTCCTGACTTTC
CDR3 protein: CAWSDRLPTSGANVLTF

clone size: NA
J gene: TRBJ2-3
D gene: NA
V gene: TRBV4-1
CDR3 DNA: TGCGCCAGCAGCCAATTCCCTAGTGGGGGAACAGATACGCAGTATTTT
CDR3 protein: CASSQFPSGGTDTQYF

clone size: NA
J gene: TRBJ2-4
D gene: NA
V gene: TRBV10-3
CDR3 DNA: TGTGCCATCAGTGGGACCCAGAAAGAAAACATTCAGTACTTC
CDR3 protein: CAISGTQKENIQYF

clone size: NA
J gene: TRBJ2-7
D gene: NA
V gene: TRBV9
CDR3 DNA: TGTGCCAGCAGCGTAGGGAAGGGGGTATTCTACGAGCAGTACTTC
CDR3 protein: CASSVGKGVFYEQYF

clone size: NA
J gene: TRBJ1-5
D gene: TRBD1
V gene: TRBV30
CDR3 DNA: TGTGCCTTCGATCGACAGGGCAGCAATCAGCCCCAGCATTTT
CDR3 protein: CAFDRQGSNQPQHF

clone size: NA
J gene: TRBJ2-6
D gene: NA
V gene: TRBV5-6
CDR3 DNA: TGTGCCAGCAGCTTTCGGGCAGGCAAGTCTGGGGCCAACGTCCTGACTTTC
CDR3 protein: CASSFRAGKSGANVLTF

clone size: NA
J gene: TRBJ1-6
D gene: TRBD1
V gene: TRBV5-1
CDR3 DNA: TGCGCCAGCAGCTTGGGCGGAACCGGGACAGGTCACTCACCCCTCCACTTT
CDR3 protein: CASSLGGTGTGHSPLHF

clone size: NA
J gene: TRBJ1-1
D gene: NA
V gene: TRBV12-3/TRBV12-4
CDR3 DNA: TGTGCCAGCAGTTTATGGGTGAACACTGAAGCTTTCTTT
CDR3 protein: CASSLWVNTEAFF

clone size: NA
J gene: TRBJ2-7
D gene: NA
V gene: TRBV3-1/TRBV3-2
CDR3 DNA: TGTGCCAGCAGCCATCCCAGGGTTTTTCACGAGCAGTACTTC
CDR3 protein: CASSHPRVFHEQYF

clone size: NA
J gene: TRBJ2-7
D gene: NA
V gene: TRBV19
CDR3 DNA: TGTGCCAGTAGTACCGGAGGTGGTGAGCAGTACTTC
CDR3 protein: CASSTGGGEQYF

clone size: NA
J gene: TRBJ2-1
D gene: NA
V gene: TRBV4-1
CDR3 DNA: TGCGCCAGCAGCCAAGAGACAGCGACCTACAATGAGCAGTTCTTC
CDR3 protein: CASSQETATYNEQFF

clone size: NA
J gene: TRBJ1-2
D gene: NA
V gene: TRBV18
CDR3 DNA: TGTGCCAGCTCGCCAGTCAGTGAGTATGGCTACACCTTC
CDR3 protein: CASSPVSEYGYTF

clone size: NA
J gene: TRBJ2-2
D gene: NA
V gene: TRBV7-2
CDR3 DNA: TGTGCCAGCAGCCGCCGGACTGTCACCGGGGAGCTGTTTTTT
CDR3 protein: CASSRRTVTGELFF

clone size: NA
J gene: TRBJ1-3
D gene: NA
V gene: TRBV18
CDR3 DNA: TGTGCCAGCTCACCGGTTGAAACGAACACCATATATTTT
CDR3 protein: CASSPVETNTIYF

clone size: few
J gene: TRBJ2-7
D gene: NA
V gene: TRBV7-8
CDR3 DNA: TGTGCCAGCAGCTTAGGGTTGGGGGGGCCTCTCGAGCAGTACTTC
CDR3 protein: CASSLGLGGPLEQYF

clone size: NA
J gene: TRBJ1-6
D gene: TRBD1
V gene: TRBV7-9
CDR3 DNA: TGTGCCAGCAGCCCTGACAGGGCCCAACTCTCGACCCTCCACTTT
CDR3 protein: CASSPDRAQLSTLHF

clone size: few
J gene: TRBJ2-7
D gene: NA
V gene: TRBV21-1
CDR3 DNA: TGTGCCAGCAGCAATTCCCGGTCAAAGGGCTACGAGCAGTACTTC
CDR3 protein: CASSNSRSKGYEQYF

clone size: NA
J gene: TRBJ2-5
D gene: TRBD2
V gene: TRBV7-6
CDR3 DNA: TGTGCCAGCAGCGTCCAGCCGGGAGGAGAAGAGACCCAGTACTTC
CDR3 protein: CASSVQPGGEETQYF

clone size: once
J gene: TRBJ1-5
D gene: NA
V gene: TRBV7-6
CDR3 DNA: TGTGCCAGCAGCTTAGGGAGGGGTTTTGGCAATCAGCCCCAGCATTTT
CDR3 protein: CASSLGRGFGNQPQHF

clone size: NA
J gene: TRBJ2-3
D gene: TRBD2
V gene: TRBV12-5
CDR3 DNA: TGTGCTAGTGGTTTGGTACTAGCGGGGGGAAGCACAGATACGCAGTATTTT
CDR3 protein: CASGLVLAGGSTDTQYF

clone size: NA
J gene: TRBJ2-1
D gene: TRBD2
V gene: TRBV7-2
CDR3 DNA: TGTGCCAGCAGCCCGATGAGCGGGACCTACAATGAGCAGTTCTTC
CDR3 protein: CASSPMSGTYNEQFF

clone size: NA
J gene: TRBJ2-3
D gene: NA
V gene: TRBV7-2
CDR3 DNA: TGTGCCAGCAGCCCCGGGACTAGCACAGATACGCAGTATTTT
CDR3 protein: CASSPGTSTDTQYF

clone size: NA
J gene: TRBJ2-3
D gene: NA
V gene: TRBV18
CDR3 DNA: TGTGCCAGCTCACCACTGGAAGGGGATACAGATACGCAGTATTTT
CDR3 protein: CASSPLEGDTDTQYF

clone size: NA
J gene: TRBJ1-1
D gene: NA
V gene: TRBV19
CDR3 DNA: TGTGCCAGTAGTATTGCACTGGGGGAGAGGACTGAAGCTTTCTTT
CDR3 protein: CASSIALGERTEAFF

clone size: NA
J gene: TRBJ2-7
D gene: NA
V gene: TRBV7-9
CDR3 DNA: TGTGCCAGCAGCTCAGGGGGGGACGAGCAGTACTTC
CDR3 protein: CASSSGGDEQYF

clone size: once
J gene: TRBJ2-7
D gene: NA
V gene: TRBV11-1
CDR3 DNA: TGTGCCAGCAGCTTAGGGGAACAGGTCTACGAGCAGTACTTC
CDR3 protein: CASSLGEQVYEQYF